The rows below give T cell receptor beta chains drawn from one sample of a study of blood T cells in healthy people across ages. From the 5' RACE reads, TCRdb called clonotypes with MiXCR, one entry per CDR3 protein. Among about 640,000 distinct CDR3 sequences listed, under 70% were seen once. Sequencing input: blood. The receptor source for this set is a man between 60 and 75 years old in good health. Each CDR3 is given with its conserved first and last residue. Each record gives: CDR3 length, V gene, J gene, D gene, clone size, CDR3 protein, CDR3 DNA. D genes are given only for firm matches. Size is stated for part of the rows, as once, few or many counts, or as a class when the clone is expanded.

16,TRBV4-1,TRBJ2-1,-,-,CASSQRPGSSYNEQFF,TGCGCCAGCAGCCAACGACCTGGCAGCTCCTACAATGAGCAGTTCTTC
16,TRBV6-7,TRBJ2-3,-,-,CASSYPGPGPTDTQYF,TGTGCCAGCAGTTACCCCGGCCCCGGGCCCACAGATACGCAGTATTTT
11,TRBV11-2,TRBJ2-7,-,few,CASGISDEQYF,TGTGCCAGCGGTATAAGTGACGAGCAGTACTTC
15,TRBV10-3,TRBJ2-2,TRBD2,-,CAISRSGDNTGELFF,TGTGCCATCAGTAGGAGCGGGGATAACACCGGGGAGCTGTTTTTT
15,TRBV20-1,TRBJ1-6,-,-,CSARDLGQGYSPLHF,TGCAGTGCTAGAGATCTGGGGCAGGGCTATTCACCCCTCCACTTT
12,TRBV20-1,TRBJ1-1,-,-,CSARDPNTEAFF,TGCAGTGCTAGAGACCCCAACACTGAAGCTTTCTTT
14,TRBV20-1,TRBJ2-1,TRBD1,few,CSAGTGSAYNEQFF,TGCAGTGCTGGGACAGGGAGCGCCTACAATGAGCAGTTCTTC
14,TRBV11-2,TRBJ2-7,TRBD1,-,CASSAVRTGGEQYF,TGTGCCAGCAGCGCAGTGCGGACAGGGGGCGAGCAGTACTTC
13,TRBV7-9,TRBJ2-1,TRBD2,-,CASSTSVGHEQFF,TGTGCCAGCAGCACTAGCGTCGGGCACGAGCAGTTCTTC
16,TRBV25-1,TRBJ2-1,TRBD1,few,CASSDLGQATYNEQFF,TGTGCCAGCAGTGACCTTGGACAGGCCACCTACAATGAGCAGTTCTTC
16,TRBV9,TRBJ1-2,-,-,CASSVVETGGGYGYTF,TGTGCCAGCAGCGTAGTAGAAACAGGCGGAGGTTATGGCTACACCTTC
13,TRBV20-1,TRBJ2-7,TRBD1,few,CSAQGQGVYEQYF,TGCAGTGCTCAGGGACAGGGGGTCTACGAGCAGTACTTC
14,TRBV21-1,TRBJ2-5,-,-,CASNPGNRGETQYF,TGTGCCAGCAACCCTGGGAACAGGGGAGAGACCCAGTACTTC
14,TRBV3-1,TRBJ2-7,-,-,CASSQGPSPYEQYF,TGTGCCAGCAGCCAGGGACCGAGCCCCTACGAGCAGTACTTC
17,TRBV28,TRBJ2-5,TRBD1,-,CASTGGSRQGSEETQYF,TGTGCCAGCACCGGAGGGTCAAGACAGGGGTCAGAAGAGACCCAGTACTTC
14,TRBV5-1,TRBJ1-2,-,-,CASSLAGGDYGYTF,TGCGCCAGCAGCTTGGCCGGGGGGGACTATGGCTACACCTTC